The T cell receptor (beta chain) described here comes from a study of Ad26.COV2.S vaccination and SARS-CoV-2 variants. Study-wide points: While placebo recipients had lower spike-specific TCR breadth, vaccine recipients had more. In TCR breadth and depth analyses, total T cell responses may have been underestimated.

V was shortened by 0 bases and J by 0 bases, with 8 bases between the two germline ends. The CDR3 has 15 residues. CDR1 is SGHDT, CDR2 YYEEEE, per germline. As for treatment: about 20 received Ad26.COV2.S at low or high dose, single or two shots; 5 received placebo; per-sample allocation not given. The investigators took samples on day 63 after the first vaccine or placebo injection. TCRdb's copy holds only in-frame clones and misses some; the assay was immunoSEQ multiplex PCR. The sample has around 450,000 clones, more than 80% seen once. Details on this clone: Antigen specificity is unknown.

The source is a person aged 18 to 59 who received the Ad26.COV2.S COVID-19 vaccine or a placebo. V is TRBV5-6 and J is TRBJ2-3, with D hard to call. Sequenced here: peripheral blood, sampled in a trial of Ad26.COV2.S vaccine versus placebo. Here the CDR3 reads CASSLAPASTDTQYF. CDR3 nucleotides: TGTGCCAGCAGCTTGGCGCCAGCTAGCACAGATACGCAGTATTTT.